The T cell receptor (beta chain) described here comes from a study of cytomegalovirus exposure and HLA in healthy donors. The study, taken as a whole, reports: Under in vitro conditions, three CMV-associated chains were confirmed as specific for CMV antigens. Rare sequences made up most TCRs, while some public TCRs were found in many donors.

As regards this clone: No antigen is known for it.

Sequencing used immunoSEQ multiplex PCR; TCRdb keeps in-frame clones, though not all of them. The data hold 100,000 or so clones, with around 88% observed a single time. CDR3 length: 13 residues. Germline V CDR1 and CDR2: SEHNR, FQNEAQ (reference sequence). Trimming cost V 8 bases and J 5 bases, with 15 bases left between them. The sequence derives from a woman in her 30s in good health and CMV-seronegative. Source material: PBMCs. This chain links TRBV7-9 with TRBJ1-2, with a weak D call TRBD1 (5 bases). CDR3 residues: CASGQPTAYGYTF. The DNA for the CDR3 is TGTGCCAGCGGCCAGCCGACAGCTTATGGCTACACCTTC.